A selection of T cell receptor beta chains follows, all from one sample in a study of CD8+ T cells in alopecia areata. The table came from immunoSEQ multiplex PCR; TCRdb's copy has only in-frame clones and leaves some out. Of some 180,000 clones in the sample, approximately 53% are singletons; the top ten hold under 5%. Sequences were obtained from CD8+ T cells sorted from blood. The receptors derive from a human donor in good health. Each CDR3 is given with its conserved first and last residue. Each record gives: J gene, CDR3 length, V gene, clone size, D gene, CDR3 DNA, CDR3 protein. A D gene is named only where the DNA matches it firmly. Where a row states a size, it is once, few, many or the class of an expanded clone; other rows omit it.

TRBJ1-1 11 TRBV7-9 - - TGTGCCAGCAGCTCGGGGAATGAAGCTTTCTTT CASSSGNEAFF
TRBJ2-1 16 TRBV6-5 few TRBD2 TGTGCCAGCAGTTACGGAGCGGGGGGGCGATTGGATGAGCAGTTCTTC CASSYGAGGRLDEQFF
TRBJ1-2 12 TRBV29-1 - TRBD1 TGCAGCGTTGAGCAGGGGGCCGTAGGCTACACCTTC CSVEQGAVGYTF
TRBJ1-5 13 TRBV7-2 many - TGTGCCAGCAGCTTGGACGGCAATCAGCCCCAGCATTTT CASSLDGNQPQHF
TRBJ1-5 15 TRBV4-1 - - TGCGCCAGCAGCCAAGAAGAGGGCTTCATAGGCCCCCAGCATTTT CASSQEEGFIGPQHF
TRBJ1-2 14 TRBV29-1 - - TGCAGCGTTGAAGATCCAGGGCTAGGCTATGGCTACACCTTC CSVEDPGLGYGYTF
TRBJ2-1 14 TRBV7-2 - TRBD1 TGTGCCAGCAGCTTATTCGGGACAGGGGGCAAGCAGTTCTTC CASSLFGTGGKQFF
TRBJ2-5 14 TRBV9 once - TGTGCCAGCAGCGTACGCGGGCTATCAGAGACCCAGTACTTC CASSVRGLSETQYF
TRBJ2-7 14 TRBV15 - - TGTGCCACCAGCGAACAGGGAATGAACCACGAGCAGTACTTC CATSEQGMNHEQYF
TRBJ2-7 15 TRBV5-1 - TRBD2 TGCGCCAGCAGCTTATCGACTAGCGGGTGGTACGAGCAGTACTTC CASSLSTSGWYEQYF